The 27 T cell receptor beta chains below were found in one sample sequenced in a study of CD8+ T cells in alopecia areata. Sequencing relied on a cDNA template that was reverse transcribed from extracted RNA. Method: immunoSEQ multiplex PCR; TCRdb's copy keeps in-frame clones and lacks some. Here the sample spans over 150,000 clones, 45% to 65% being singletons. Treatment specified: oral pan-JAK inhibitor, 5-10 mg twice daily. Sequenced here: CD4+ T cells sorted from blood, sampled at week 4, from a patient treated with tofacitinib. These receptors were obtained from a human donor with alopecia areata.

The rearrangement joins TRBV19 to TRBJ1-5, with D unresolved. This CDR3 has 13 amino acids. Trimming stripped 10 bases from V and 0 bases from J, with 10 bases between. The germline V gene encodes CDR1 LNHDA and CDR2 SQIVND (reference sequence). CDR3 region: CATRIHSNQPQHF. CDR3 nucleotide sequence: TGTGCCACACGAATTCATAGCAATCAGCCCCAGCATTTT.

This clone is a singleton in its sample. The chain is built from TRBV4-1 and TRBJ1-5; D remains unclear. V lost 0 bases to trimming and J lost 4 bases, with 10 bases between them. The CDR3 length is 15 residues. CDR1 MGHRA and CDR2 YSYEKL come from the germline V gene. The CDR3 sequence is CASSQELVRNQPQHF. CDR3 in DNA: TGCGCCAGCAGCCAAGAGCTGGTCCGGAATCAGCCCCAGCATTTT.

The genes are TRBV2 and TRBJ1-2, with 7 bases fitting TRBD1. The ends lost 6 bases at V and 2 bases at J; junction bases unmatched: 12. CDR1 is SNHLY, CDR2 FYNNEI, per germline. This CDR3 has 16 residues. The CDR3 coding sequence is TGTGCCAGCAGCCTGACAGGGCGGAGGTACAACTATGGCTACACCTTC. This sequence encodes CASSLTGRRYNYGYTF.

Many counts were recorded for this clone. The chain carries TRBV7-9 and TRBJ2-7; 7 nucleotides agree with TRBD1. CDR3 length: 13 residues. Germline V gene lookup returns CDR1 SEHNR and CDR2 FQNEAQ (reference sequence). Losses at the gene ends were 3 bases for V and 2 bases for J; bases not matched to a gene: 1. CDR3 in DNA: TGTGCCAGCAGCTTCGGACAGGCCTACGAGCAGTACTTC. The encoded protein is CASSFGQAYEQYF. The entire variable domain, with the rest obtained from reference TRBV7-9 and TRBJ2-7, is as follows: DTGVSQNPRHKITKRGQNVTFRCDPISEHNRLYWYRQTLGQGPEFLTYFQNEAQLEKSRLLSDRFSAERPKGSFSTLEIQRTEQGDSAMYLCASSFGQAYEQYFGPGTRLTVT.

CDR3 region: CASSPAQGKWETQYF. The CDR3 nucleotides are TGTGCCAGCAGCCCCGCACAGGGGAAGTGGGAGACCCAGTACTTC. The chain links TRBV5-4 to TRBJ2-5; 7 nucleotides agree with TRBD1. CDR1 and CDR2 (germline): SGHNT, YYREEE (reference sequence). The CDR3 runs 15 residues. V lost 4 bases and J lost 5; bases outside the gene matches: 11.

The rearrangement uses TRBV7-2 and TRBJ2-7; D may be TRBD1 (5 bases). The CDR3 is made up of 13 amino acids. V shed 3 bases and J shed 7 bases, with 13 bases lying between them. Germline loops: CDR1 SGHTA, CDR2 FQGNSA. The CDR3 sequence: CASSFDREEEQYF. The CDR3 nucleotides are TGTGCCAGCAGCTTCGACAGAGAGGAAGAGCAGTACTTC.

The V gene is TRBV14, the J gene TRBJ2-3; D not resolved. V gave up 3 bases and J gave up 2 bases, with 0 bases separating them. CDR1 is SGHDN and CDR2 is FVKESK in the germline V gene. The CDR3 contains 11 residues. CDR3 sequence (DNA): TGTGCCAGCAGCCACACAGATACGCAGTATTTT. The encoded protein is CASSHTDTQYF.

This clone occurred a few times. This chain connects TRBV2 to TRBJ2-1, with TRBD2 matching over 10 bases. Trimming took 6 bases from V and 2 from J; bases not matched to a gene: 4. The CDR3 totals 15 residues. CDR1 is SNHLY, CDR2 FYNNEI, per germline. The CDR3 region is CASRIAGGAYNEQFF. CDR3 nucleotide sequence: TGTGCCAGCAGAATAGCGGGGGGCGCCTACAATGAGCAGTTCTTC.

The rearrangement links TRBV27 to TRBJ2-3; 10 bases agree with TRBD1. The V segment lost 7 bases and the J segment 3 bases; nucleotides outside the gene matches: 7. Germline V lookup: CDR1 MNHEY, CDR2 SMNVEV (reference sequence). The CDR3 runs 15 residues. The CDR3 nucleotides read TGTGCCAGCACCAGGACAGGGGGGCTTACAGATACGCAGTATTTT. Its protein is CASTRTGGLTDTQYF.

This clone was found a few times. The CDR3 loop is CSVENSYEQYF. The CDR3 nucleotides are TGCAGCGTTGAGAACAGCTACGAGCAGTACTTC. V usage is TRBV29-1 and J usage is TRBJ2-7; D is ambiguous. The V gene's germline CDR1 is SQVTM and CDR2 ANQGSEA. Trimming cost V 3 bases and J 3 bases, with 6 bases left between them. The CDR3 is 11 amino acids.

This sequence joins TRBV9 and TRBJ2-1; D is unresolved. CDR3 size: 15 residues. Trimming took 4 bases from V and 4 from J, leaving 15 bases between them. Germline values: CDR1 SGDLS, CDR2 YYNGEE. CDR3 nucleotides: TGTGCCAGCAGCCCTGGAGAGTTACCATACAATGAGCAGTTCTTC. This gives the protein CASSPGELPYNEQFF.

This chain uses TRBV4-1 with TRBJ2-2, with 7 bases aligning to TRBD2. The ends lost 1 base at V and 3 bases at J; junction bases unmatched: 2. Germline values: CDR1 MGHRA, CDR2 YSYEKL. The CDR3 spans 15 residues. Here the CDR3 reads CASSQVGGYTGELFF. The CDR3 nucleotides are TGCGCCAGCAGCCAAGTCGGGGGGTACACCGGGGAGCTGTTTTTT.

V usage is TRBV5-6 and J usage is TRBJ1-6; no reliable D call. V lost 1 base, J lost 6 bases, and 11 bases lay in between. This CDR3 is built from 15 residues. Germline values: CDR1 SGHDT, CDR2 YYEEEE. CDR3 coding DNA: TGTGCCAGCAGCTTGTACGCCAGAACTAATTCACCCCTCCACTTT. It codes for CASSLYARTNSPLHF.

The sample holds one count of this clone. The genes are TRBV30 and TRBJ2-3; D is possibly TRBD2 (7 bases). The CDR3 runs to 13 residues. Germline V CDR1 and CDR2: GTSNPN, SVGIG (reference sequence). Trimming left V 8 bases short and J 2 bases short, with 14 bases between. The CDR3 DNA reads as TGTGCCCGAGGAGGGGGGGACACAGATACGCAGTATTTT. Its translation is CARGGGDTDTQYF.

V usage is TRBV30 and J usage is TRBJ1-2; D might be TRBD1 (5 bases). The V gene lost 7 bases and the J gene lost 8 bases, with 17 bases spanning the gap. This CDR3 has 12 amino acids. Germline CDR1 GTSNPN, CDR2 SVGIG (reference sequence). As DNA, the CDR3 is TGTGCCTTGACAGCAGCCCCGGGGGGCTACACCTTC. It translates to CALTAAPGGYTF.

This chain links TRBV15 with TRBJ1-2; 9 nucleotides agree with TRBD1. The CDR3 has 16 residues. V dropped 1 base and J dropped 4; count of bases not matched to a gene: 7. Germline loops: CDR1 LNHNV, CDR2 YYDKDF (reference sequence). The CDR3 nucleotides are TGTGCCACCAGCAGAGCCGGGGACAGGGTCTTCTATGGCTACACCTTC. This sequence encodes CATSRAGDRVFYGYTF.

As regards this clone: This CDR3 is also generated by other DNA sequences in the sample. This chain connects TRBV14 to TRBJ1-6; D ambiguous. The germline gives CDR1 SGHDN, CDR2 FVKESK. V dropped 1 base and J dropped 9 bases, with 4 bases sitting between them. The CDR3 has 12 amino acids. Written as DNA, the CDR3 is TGTGCCAGCAGCCAAGGACGTTCACCCCTCCACTTT. As protein: CASSQGRSPLHF. Based on the CDR3 plus reference TRBV14 and TRBJ1-6, the full variable domain is EAGVTQFPSHSVIEKGQTVTLRCDPISGHDNLYWYRRVMGKEIKFLLHFVKESKQDESGMPNNRFLAERTGGTYSTLKVQPAELEDSGVYFCASSQGRSPLHFGNGTRLTVT.

This chain uses TRBV25-1 with TRBJ2-6, with TRBD1 identical over 7 bases. After removal of 6 bases from V and 1 base from J, the junction contained 6 bases not matched to a gene. Looked up from germline, CDR1 is MGHDK and CDR2 is SYGVNS. This CDR3 spans 16 amino acids. The CDR3 loop reads CASRKTGVSGANVLTF. Written as DNA, the CDR3 is TGTGCCAGCAGAAAAACAGGGGTTTCTGGGGCCAACGTCCTGACTTTC.

J is TRBJ1-2 and V is TRBV25-1; 7 nucleotides match TRBD1. V shed 7 bases, J shed 5 bases, and the junction held 13 bases outside the gene matches. Per germline, CDR1 MGHDK and CDR2 SYGVNS. The CDR3 spans 15 residues. This CDR3 is CASTGATGVGYGYTF. CDR3 DNA sequence: TGTGCCAGCACCGGAGCCACAGGGGTAGGGTATGGCTACACCTTC.

This chain links TRBV30 with TRBJ1-5; TRBD1 is a possible D gene (6 bases). Germline-derived CDR1 and CDR2 are GTSNPN and SVGIG (reference sequence). The CDR3 consists of 14 residues. V was pared by 2 bases and J by 5 bases, with 13 bases between. This CDR3 reads CAWSRAQGYQPQHF. The CDR3 nucleotides read TGTGCCTGGAGTAGAGCGCAGGGGTATCAGCCCCAGCATTTT.

This chain links TRBV29-1 with TRBJ2-2; 7 bases map to TRBD1. V lost 6 bases and J lost 3; bases outside the gene matches: 10. In germline, CDR1 is SQVTM, CDR2 ANQGSEA. The CDR3 totals 15 residues. CDR3 sequence (DNA): TGCAGCGTCTCCGGGACAGTCTTTGACACCGGGGAGCTGTTTTTT. Translating it yields CSVSGTVFDTGELFF.

The CDR3 nucleotides are TGTGCCAGCAGCTCCGAGGGACAGGCCACTGAAGCTTTCTTT. This codes for CASSSEGQATEAFF. The chain employs TRBV11-2 and TRBJ1-1; TRBD1 aligns across 8 bases. Germline CDR1 SGHAT, CDR2 FQNNGV. CDR3 length: 14 residues. V dropped 4 bases and J dropped 4; count of bases not matched to a gene: 5. Together with reference TRBV11-2 and TRBJ1-1, the CDR3 gives the full variable domain: EAGVAQSPRYKIIEKRQSVAFWCNPISGHATLYWYQQILGQGPKLLIQFQNNGVVDDSQLPKDRFSAERLKGVDSTLKIQPAKLEDSAVYLCASSSEGQATEAFFGQGTRLTVV.

The chain has TRBV4-3 and TRBJ2-7; D unresolved. Germline values: CDR1 LGHNA, CDR2 YSLEER. Trimming pared 0 bases from V and 2 bases from J, leaving 17 bases between. This CDR3 is built from 17 residues. The CDR3 sequence: CASSQDSLRSPPYEQYF. CDR3 nucleotide sequence: TGCGCCAGCAGCCAAGACTCCCTTCGGAGCCCCCCCTACGAGCAGTACTTC.

This chain links TRBV29-1 with TRBJ1-2; 7 bases line up with TRBD1. The CDR3 is made up of 14 amino acids. Germline trimming cut 5 bases from V and 6 bases from J; bases unmatched to any gene: 12. CDR1 and CDR2 from the germline V gene are SQVTM and ANQGSEA. The CDR3: CSVSETGRGDGYTF. DNA for the CDR3: TGCAGCGTTTCAGAGACAGGGAGGGGAGATGGCTACACCTTC.

The CDR3 loop reads CASSITFSGGPGSDTQYF. The CDR3 coding sequence is TGTGCCAGTAGTATAACCTTCAGCGGGGGACCTGGGAGCGATACGCAGTATTTT. The chain is built from TRBV19 and TRBJ2-3, with TRBD2 matching 8 bases. V lost 2 bases, J lost 6 bases, and 16 bases stayed unmatched. This CDR3 has 18 amino acids. CDR1 is LNHDA, CDR2 SQIVND, per germline (reference sequence).

This clone was picked up a small number of times. The chain uses TRBV7-9 and TRBJ2-2, with D perhaps matching TRBD1 (6 bases). Deletions cut 2 bases from V and 3 bases from J, with 16 bases between. CDR1 and CDR2 from the germline V gene are SEHNR and FQNEAQ (reference sequence). This CDR3 region has 17 residues. The CDR3 DNA sequence: TGTGCCAGCAGCTTAACACAGGGTTATACGGACACCGGGGAGCTGTTTTTT. Translating gives CASSLTQGYTDTGELFF.

The rearrangement joins TRBV5-1 to TRBJ2-5, with D perhaps TRBD1 (5 bases). Germline V CDR1 and CDR2: SGHRS, YFSETQ. Trimming stripped 4 bases from V and 5 bases from J, with 18 bases between. The CDR3 contains 15 residues. Written as DNA, the CDR3 is TGCGCCAGCAGCAAGGATCTAATCGCAGGGGAGACCCAGTACTTC. It yields the protein CASSKDLIAGETQYF.